These 8 T cell receptor beta chains were sequenced from one sample in a study of blood T cell repertoires in COVID-19. Only in-frame clones appear in the TCRdb table, and some are missing; sequencing was by immunoSEQ multiplex PCR. This table holds approximately 98,000 clones, about 80% found once. Sequenced input: peripheral blood. Every receptor here comes from a man aged 55 to 70 with acute or convalescent COVID-19.

The chain carries TRBV7-9 and TRBJ2-7, with 10 bases aligning to TRBD1. J lost 2 bases, V lost 0 bases, and 7 bases had no gene match. Germline assignment: CDR1 SEHNR and CDR2 FQNEAQ (reference sequence). The CDR3 consists of 17 residues. The CDR3 DNA reads TGTGCCAGCAGCTTAGCGCCTGGGACAGGGGACGCCTACGAGCAGTACTTC. Translation: CASSLAPGTGDAYEQYF.

V is TRBV7-3 and J is TRBJ2-7; TRBD2 matches 8 bases. The CDR3 runs to 12 residues. V lost 5 bases, J lost 6 bases, and 3 bases stayed unmatched. Germline CDR1 reads SGHTA; CDR2 reads FQGTGA. In DNA form, the CDR3 reads TGTGCCAGCAGCCCCGGGAGGGGCGAGCAGTACTTC. This gives the protein CASSPGRGEQYF.

V usage is TRBV4-1 and J usage is TRBJ2-7; 7 bases align to TRBD2. The CDR3 spans 15 residues. Germline CDR1 reads MGHRA; CDR2 reads YSYEKL. The J segment lost 3 bases and the V segment lost 1 base, leaving 6 bases of the junction unmatched. The CDR3 coding sequence is TGCGCCAGCAGCCAAGTTCCGGGAGGAGGCTACGAGCAGTACGTC. As protein: CASSQVPGGGYEQYV.

This clone was seen only a few times. This sequence joins TRBV5-1 and TRBJ2-5, with 8 bases identical to TRBD2. The CDR3 totals 14 residues. Germline V CDR1 and CDR2: SGHRS, YFSETQ. The V and J ends lost 4 bases and 4 bases, in that order; junction bases with no gene match: 6. Here the CDR3 DNA reads TGCGCCAGCAGCCCCGGGACTAGTGGAGAGACCCAGTACTTC. This encodes CASSPGTSGETQYF.

This sequence joins TRBV11-2 and TRBJ2-2, with 7 positions matching TRBD2. Germline loops: CDR1 SGHAT, CDR2 FQNNGV. This CDR3 is 15 amino acids long. V lost 5 bases and J lost 4; bases outside the gene matches: 7. Here the CDR3 reads CASSVPGLLTGELFF. The CDR3 bases are TGTGCCAGCAGCGTCCCGGGACTACTCACCGGGGAGCTGTTTTTT.

The chain carries TRBV9 and TRBJ2-7, with D maybe TRBD1 (6 bases). Germline assignment: CDR1 SGDLS and CDR2 YYNGEE. The CDR3 has 12 amino acids. Deletions cut 1 base from V and 5 bases from J, with 7 bases between. The CDR3 sequence: CASSVRGNEQYF. The CDR3 nucleotides read TGTGCCAGCAGCGTAAGGGGGAACGAGCAGTACTTC.

The genes are TRBV6-5 and TRBJ1-4; D remains ambiguous. Trimming removed 5 bases from V and 5 bases from J, with 12 bases in between. Per germline, CDR1 MNHEY and CDR2 SVGAGI. The CDR3 loop spans 14 amino acids. CDR3 coding DNA: TGTGCCAGCAGTCGAGCCCAAGAAAATGAAAAACTGTTTTTT. Residues: CASSRAQENEKLFF.

This clone was seen only once. CDR3 sequence: CASSPSSGGEFPNEQFF. The CDR3 region has the DNA TGTGCCAGTAGCCCCTCAAGCGGGGGGGAGTTTCCAAATGAGCAGTTCTTC. The chain joins TRBV19 to TRBJ2-1; 10 nucleotides match TRBD2. The V gene end was trimmed by 6 bases and the J gene end by 7 bases; junction bases not matched to a gene: 15. Per the germline V gene, CDR1 is LNHDA and CDR2 is SQIVND (reference sequence). CDR3 length: 17 amino acids.